The 23 T cell receptor beta chains listed next were all sequenced from one sample in a study of a mutant IDH1 vaccine in newly diagnosed glioma (dated by TCRdb to the early 2020s). The time point label for this specimen denotes: week 11, during vaccination. Every vaccine dose consisted of 300 ug of a 20-mer mutant IDH1 peptide in Montanide, administered subcutaneously together with topical imiquimod. Their recognized antigens are unknown. Library construction relied on the immunoSEQ multiplex PCR assay. This immuneACCESS table, as held by TCRdb, lists in-frame sequences with V and J called but not all clones. Of the missing ones, under half trace to an unresolved V gene in checked studies; the others have no known cause. This sample lists some 130,000 clones; about 82% were detected once. Of the sample, 5% to 6% falls within the top ten clones. Sequences were derived from PBMCs, sampled from a glioma patient whose treatment included an IDH1 peptide vaccine. Every receptor here comes from a man aged 40-50 years with glioma.

The chain has TRBV4-3 and TRBJ2-7; no clear D gene. V lost 2 bases and J 5 bases, leaving 7 bases between the germline ends. The CDR3 has 12 amino acids. CDR1 LGHNA and CDR2 YSLEER come from the germline V gene. The CDR3 DNA reads TGCGCCAGCAGCCAAACCCCGAACGAGCAGTACTTC. Its translation is CASSQTPNEQYF.

The chain couples TRBV27 to TRBJ2-2, with a possible D match to TRBD2 (6 bases). V lost 4 bases to trimming and J lost 2 bases, with 11 bases between them. Per the germline V gene, CDR1 is MNHEY and CDR2 is SMNVEV (reference sequence). The CDR3 has 15 amino acids. In nucleotides, the CDR3 is TGTGCCAGCAGTTGGGCGGGGACCAACACCGGGGAGCTGTTTTTT. Amino acids: CASSWAGTNTGELFF.

CDR3 in DNA: TGTGCCAGCACCGGACAGGGGATCTCCGGGGAGCTGTTTTTT. Translation gives CASTGQGISGELFF. The chain links TRBV6-6 to TRBJ2-2; 9 nucleotides match TRBD1. The germline CDR1 and CDR2 sequences are MNHNY and SVGAGI (reference sequence). With V trimmed by 7 bases and J by 6 bases, 6 bases remained unmatched. This CDR3 is built from 14 residues.

The V call is TRBV30, the J call TRBJ1-6; 7 positions match TRBD1. Germline V lookup: CDR1 GTSNPN, CDR2 SVGIG (reference sequence). Trimming cost V 4 bases and J 10 bases; bases outside gene matches: 16. This CDR3 has 16 amino acids. Written as DNA, the CDR3 is TGTGCCTGGAATCCCACCACGGGACAGATCAGGTCACCCCTCCACTTT. This sequence encodes CAWNPTTGQIRSPLHF.

The V call is TRBV15, the J call TRBJ1-5; tentative D call: TRBD1 (5 bases). This CDR3 region has 15 residues. Germline CDR1 and CDR2: LNHNV and YYDKDF (reference sequence). V was shortened by 5 bases and J by 0 bases, with 11 bases between the two germline ends. The CDR3 DNA reads TGTGCCACCAGCCCGGACATATTTAGCAATCAGCCCCAGCATTTT. Translation: CATSPDIFSNQPQHF.

This chain connects TRBV13 to TRBJ2-7, with 10 bases identical to TRBD1. The CDR3 is made up of 17 amino acids. V lost 2 bases to trimming and J lost 3 bases; unmatched junction nucleotides: 10. Germline CDR1 and CDR2: PRHDT and FYEKMQ (reference sequence). The CDR3 spells CASSLTSTRDRGYEQYF. The CDR3 region has the DNA TGTGCCAGCAGCTTAACCTCAACCCGGGACAGGGGCTACGAGCAGTACTTC.

The rearrangement uses TRBV19 and TRBJ1-5; D possibly corresponds to TRBD1 (5 bases). The CDR3 is made up of 16 amino acids. Trimming left V 3 bases short and J 5 bases short, with 17 bases between. Germline CDR1 is LNHDA and CDR2 is SQIVND (reference sequence). The DNA of the CDR3 is TGTGCCAGTAGTATGCGGGGGACGGGGTATGATCAGCCCCAGCATTTT. Its protein product is CASSMRGTGYDQPQHF.

The rearrangement links TRBV10-3 to TRBJ1-1; TRBD1 might be the D (6 bases). Germline V gives CDR1 ENHRY, CDR2 SYGVKD. V lost 7 bases and J 1 base, leaving 16 bases between the germline ends. This CDR3 spans 15 amino acids. Here the CDR3 reads CAITGQLEGNTEAFF. As DNA, the CDR3 is TGTGCCATCACTGGACAGTTAGAGGGGAACACTGAAGCTTTCTTT.

The chain links TRBV2 to TRBJ1-2; 10 bases fit TRBD1. The CDR3 totals 16 residues. CDR1 and CDR2 (germline): SNHLY, FYNNEI. The junction had 6 bases not matched to a gene; V was cut back by 1 base and J by 4 bases. For the CDR3, the DNA is TGTGCCAGCAGTGAAGAAGGGGGACAGGGGTTCTATGGCTACACCTTC. Amino acids: CASSEEGGQGFYGYTF.

J is TRBJ2-1 and V is TRBV19; possible D gene TRBD1, 6 bases. CDR1 and CDR2 from the germline V gene are LNHDA and SQIVND (reference sequence). The CDR3 totals 15 residues. The V end lost 5 bases, the J end lost 4 bases, and 15 bases lay between the germline ends. Here the CDR3 reads CASSAPSQGYNEQFF. The CDR3 DNA sequence: TGTGCCAGTAGTGCCCCCTCACAGGGATACAATGAGCAGTTCTTC.

The chain combines TRBV28 with TRBJ1-1; the D is unclear. The CDR3 covers 12 residues. V lost 5 bases, J lost 6 bases, and 10 bases lay in between. The germline CDR1 and CDR2 sequences are MDHEN and SYDVKM. For the CDR3, the DNA is TGTGCCAGCAGTCCCTTAGGGCCTGAAGCTTTCTTT. It specifies CASSPLGPEAFF.

The chain joins TRBV5-5 to TRBJ2-3, with D hard to call. The CDR3 has 13 amino acids. Germline V CDR1 and CDR2: SGHKS, YYEKEE (reference sequence). The V end lost 4 bases, the J end lost 7 bases, and 13 bases lay between the germline ends. The CDR3 DNA reads TGTGCCAGCAGCCCTACCAGCTATTATACGCAGTATTTT. Amino acids: CASSPTSYYTQYF.

Only a few counts were recorded for this clone. V gene TRBV11-2 combines with J gene TRBJ2-2, with D hard to call. V lost 3 bases and J 8 bases, leaving 4 bases between the germline ends. The germline gives CDR1 SGHAT, CDR2 FQNNGV. The CDR3 is 11 residues long. This CDR3 reads CASSLRGELFF. Written as DNA, the CDR3 is TGTGCCAGCAGCTTGAGGGGGGAGCTGTTTTTT.

V usage is TRBV27 and J usage is TRBJ1-5; D not resolved. The germline V gene has CDR1 MNHEY and CDR2 SMNVEV (reference sequence). Trimming left V 2 bases short and J 0 bases short, with 5 bases between. CDR3 length equals 14 residues. DNA for the CDR3: TGTGCCAGCAGTTTAGCTTATAGCAATCAGCCCCAGCATTTT. It translates to CASSLAYSNQPQHF.

This chain uses TRBV27 with TRBJ1-5; tentative D call: TRBD1 (5 bases). This CDR3 has 15 amino acids. With 2 bases removed from V and 6 bases from J, the gap between germline ends came to 14 bases. CDR1 MNHEY and CDR2 SMNVEV come from the germline V gene (reference sequence). The CDR3 sequence: CASSLRGGHVQPQHF. Here the CDR3 DNA reads TGTGCCAGCAGTTTAAGGGGTGGGCACGTTCAGCCCCAGCATTTT.

This clone was recorded a few times. The rearrangement uses TRBV15 and TRBJ1-5, with D tentatively TRBD1 (6 bases). This CDR3 is 14 amino acids long. The germline V gene has CDR1 LNHNV and CDR2 YYDKDF (reference sequence). V was trimmed by 0 bases and J by 6 bases, leaving 9 bases between them. CDR3 DNA sequence: TGTGCCACCAGCAGAGAAGGCAGGGGTCAGCCCCAGCATTTT. Its translation is CATSREGRGQPQHF.

The V gene is TRBV2, the J gene TRBJ1-6; D may be TRBD1 (5 bases). This CDR3 region has 15 residues. Germline values: CDR1 SNHLY, CDR2 FYNNEI. Trimming took 3 bases from V and 7 from J, leaving 13 bases between them. DNA for the CDR3: TGTGCCAGCAGTGAGACGCGGGGCGAAAATTCACCCCTCCACTTT. It translates to CASSETRGENSPLHF.

This clone was observed a few times. The chain uses TRBV28 and TRBJ1-2; D uncertain. V was shortened by 3 bases and J by 6 bases, with 11 bases between the two germline ends. The CDR3 covers 13 residues. Per the germline V gene, CDR1 is MDHEN and CDR2 is SYDVKM. The CDR3 DNA follows: TGTGCCAGCAGTTTGGTGGAGGCGAATGGCTACACCTTC. Translated, it gives CASSLVEANGYTF.

The rearrangement uses TRBV28 and TRBJ1-5; tentative D call: TRBD1 (5 bases). This CDR3 comprises 14 residues. Germline V gene lookup returns CDR1 MDHEN and CDR2 SYDVKM. Trimming pared 2 bases from V and 2 bases from J, leaving 7 bases between. CDR3 region: CASSLVGGNQPQHF. The CDR3 nucleotides read TGTGCCAGCAGTTTAGTGGGGGGCAATCAGCCCCAGCATTTT.

This chain joins TRBV5-4 and TRBJ1-6; tentative D call: TRBD1 (5 bases). The CDR3 sequence is 16 residues long. Trimming removed 4 bases from V and 10 bases from J, with 21 bases in between. CDR1 SGHNT and CDR2 YYREEE come from the germline V gene (reference sequence). CDR3 DNA sequence: TGTGCCAGCAGCCAAGTATCGGGGGAAATGGACTCACCCCTCCACTTT. Translated: CASSQVSGEMDSPLHF.

The genes are TRBV28 and TRBJ2-7; TRBD1 matches at 12 bases. The CDR3 has 15 amino acids. The V gene end was trimmed by 6 bases and the J gene end by 5 bases; junction bases not matched to a gene: 8. Germline V gene lookup returns CDR1 MDHEN and CDR2 SYDVKM. The CDR3 reads CASRTRDRGRNEQYF. The DNA of the CDR3 is TGTGCCAGCAGGACGAGGGACAGGGGGCGAAACGAGCAGTACTTC.

The CDR3 is CASSSGGDTQYF. CDR3 nucleotide sequence: TGTGCCAGCAGTTCCGGGGGGGATACGCAGTATTTT. The rearrangement links TRBV6-6 to TRBJ2-3, with 7 bases matching TRBD2. CDR3 length: 12 amino acids. The V gene's germline CDR1 is MNHNY and CDR2 SVGAGI (reference sequence). V gave up 4 bases and J gave up 6 bases; unmatched junction bases: 1.

This clone appeared a single time. The chain combines TRBV13 with TRBJ1-2, with 11 bases aligning to TRBD1. The CDR3 is 16 residues long. Germline V gives CDR1 PRHDT, CDR2 FYEKMQ (reference sequence). With 5 bases clipped from V and 7 bases from J, the junction kept 12 bases outside the gene matches. The CDR3 loop reads CASSDNPSDRGLGYTF. The CDR3 nucleotides are TGTGCCAGCAGCGACAATCCCTCGGACAGGGGGCTTGGCTACACCTTC.